Below, 31 T cell receptor beta chains from the same sample are listed, as sequenced in a study of CD8+ T cells in alopecia areata. Treatment noted: oral pan-JAK inhibitor, 5-10 mg twice daily. Investigators isolated RNA and reverse transcribed it into cDNA to act as the sequencing template. Only in-frame clones appear in the TCRdb table, and some are missing; sequencing was by immunoSEQ multiplex PCR. Of around 200,000 clones detected, about 60% appear once; the ten largest clones hold over 10%. The sequencing here drew on CD8+ T cells sorted from blood, taken at week 24, from a patient treated with tofacitinib. The receptors shown here come from a human donor with alopecia areata.

V usage is TRBV25-1 and J usage is TRBJ2-1; D may be TRBD1 or TRBD2 (5 bases each). The CDR3 has 14 amino acids. CDR1 and CDR2 (germline): MGHDK, SYGVNS. Deletions cut 2 bases from V and 6 bases from J, with 11 bases between. The CDR3 here is CASSERGAVNEQFF. In DNA, the CDR3 is TGTGCCAGCAGTGAAAGGGGAGCAGTCAATGAGCAGTTCTTC.

The chain combines TRBV6-5 with TRBJ1-5; TRBD1 is a possible D gene (5 bases). The ends were cut back, 5 bases at V and 6 bases at J, with 11 bases in the middle. Germline V lookup: CDR1 MNHEY, CDR2 SVGAGI. This CDR3 comprises 13 residues. Here the CDR3 reads CASSAGGGQPQHF. CDR3 coding DNA: TGTGCCAGCAGTGCCGGGGGAGGTCAGCCCCAGCATTTT.

The table lists this clone with a few counts. The rearrangement links TRBV29-1 to TRBJ2-3, with D uncertain. Looked up from germline, CDR1 is SQVTM and CDR2 is ANQGSEA. This CDR3 is built from 12 residues. V was clipped by 0 bases and J by 4 bases, with 5 bases between them. The CDR3 DNA sequence: TGCAGCGTTGAAGACAGTCCAGATACGCAGTATTTT. It codes for CSVEDSPDTQYF.

This clone has just a few counts. The rearrangement joins TRBV29-1 to TRBJ2-7, with 7 bases identical to TRBD1. Germline V gives CDR1 SQVTM, CDR2 ANQGSEA. The junction had 4 bases not matched to a gene; V was cut back by 3 bases and J by 2 bases. The CDR3 extends over 13 amino acids. CDR3 in DNA: TGCAGCGTTGAGAACAGGGGAACCTACGAGCAGTACTTC. Its translation is CSVENRGTYEQYF.

V is TRBV30 and J is TRBJ1-2; D uncertain. V was pared by 0 bases and J by 6 bases, with 14 bases between. This CDR3 region has 14 residues. Germline V gene lookup returns CDR1 GTSNPN and CDR2 SVGIG (reference sequence). For the CDR3, the DNA is TGTGCCTGGAGTGTACCGAGGGTAGGAAATGGCTACACCTTC. Translated, it gives CAWSVPRVGNGYTF.

J is TRBJ2-1 and V is TRBV30; tentative D call: TRBD2 (6 bases). CDR3 size: 14 residues. Germline V CDR1 and CDR2: GTSNPN, SVGIG (reference sequence). The ends were cut back, 8 bases at V and 4 bases at J, with 18 bases in the middle. This CDR3 is CALHRDSRYNEQFF. DNA for the CDR3: TGTGCCCTACACCGGGACTCCAGGTACAATGAGCAGTTCTTC.

This clone was found a few times. The V and J genes are TRBV18 and TRBJ1-6, with TRBD1 identical over 9 bases. V lost 5 bases to trimming and J lost 12 bases; unmatched junction nucleotides: 8. Germline V gives CDR1 KGHSH, CDR2 LQKENI. This CDR3 comprises 14 residues. This CDR3 is CASSTGQGPLPLHF. The CDR3 DNA follows: TGTGCCAGCTCAACGGGACAGGGTCCCCTACCCCTCCACTTT. Full variable domain (missing parts from reference TRBV18 and TRBJ1-6): NAGVMQNPRHLVRRRGQEARLRCSPMKGHSHVYWYRQLPEEGLKFMVYLQKENIIDESGMPKERFSAEFPKEGPSILRIQQVVRGDSAAYFCASSTGQGPLPLHFGNGTRLTVT.

The rearrangement links TRBV4-2 to TRBJ2-1; D is perhaps TRBD1 or TRBD2 (5 bases each). CDR1 and CDR2 from the germline V gene are LGHNA and YNFKEQ. CDR3 length: 17 amino acids. V was cut by 1 base and J by 0 bases, with 13 bases left in between. The CDR3: CASSQGDEGSSYNEQFF. The DNA for the CDR3 is TGTGCCAGCAGCCAAGGGGACGAGGGGAGCTCCTACAATGAGCAGTTCTTC.

This clone showed up just a few times. The V call is TRBV27, the J call TRBJ1-5, with 8 bases matching TRBD1. The length of the CDR3 is 15 residues. Germline V gene lookup returns CDR1 MNHEY and CDR2 SMNVEV (reference sequence). V shed 4 bases and J 1 base; nucleotides not matched to a gene: 3. The CDR3 spells CASSSDRGSNQPQHF. In nucleotides, the CDR3 is TGTGCCAGCAGTTCTGACAGGGGAAGCAATCAGCCCCAGCATTTT.

The V and J genes are TRBV13 and TRBJ2-5, with D tentatively TRBD2 (5 bases). Trimming left V 4 bases short and J 0 bases short, with 15 bases between. CDR3 length equals 16 residues. Germline V gene data show CDR1 as PRHDT and CDR2 as FYEKMQ (reference sequence). The CDR3 DNA reads TGTGCCAGCAGCTCAGTGGCGTGGCGGGACCAAGAGACCCAGTACTTC. As protein: CASSSVAWRDQETQYF. Variable domain in full (rest from reference TRBV13 and TRBJ2-5): AAGVIQSPRHLIKEKRETATLKCYPIPRHDTVYWYQQGPGQDPQFLISFYEKMQSDKGSIPDRFSAQQFSDYHSELNMSSLELGDSALYFCASSSVAWRDQETQYFGPGTRLLVL.

This chain uses TRBV2 with TRBJ2-7; D gene ambiguous. CDR1 SNHLY and CDR2 FYNNEI come from the germline V gene. Trimming removed 3 bases from V and 1 base from J, with 10 bases in between. CDR3 size: 14 residues. CDR3 coding DNA: TGTGCCAGCAGTGAGGGCAGACATTCCTACGAGCAGTACTTC. Its translation is CASSEGRHSYEQYF.

The CDR3 nucleotides read TGTGCCTCCGGGACGGGGAATTCACCCCTCCACTTT. Encoded protein: CASGTGNSPLHF. The J gene is TRBJ1-6, the V gene TRBV30; D may be TRBD1 (5 bases). V was pared by 7 bases and J by 7 bases, with 11 bases between. Germline CDR1 is GTSNPN and CDR2 is SVGIG (reference sequence). This CDR3 contains 12 residues.

The chain links TRBV6-1 to TRBJ1-5, with 7 bases that match TRBD1. The CDR3 totals 17 residues. The J segment lost 0 bases and the V segment lost 2 bases, leaving 7 bases of the junction unmatched. From germline, CDR1 is MNHNS and CDR2 SASEGT. CDR3 region: CASSEPRTGNSNQPQHF. The CDR3 DNA is TGTGCCAGCAGTGAACCACGGACAGGTAATAGCAATCAGCCCCAGCATTTT.

This clone was observed a handful of times. This chain links TRBV5-1 with TRBJ2-1; no reliable D call. V lost 2 bases and J lost 2, with 5 bases in between. This CDR3 is 13 amino acids long. Germline CDR1 reads SGHRS; CDR2 reads YFSETQ. The DNA of the CDR3 is TGCGCCAGCAGCTTAAGTGCCTACAATGAGCAGTTCTTC. This encodes CASSLSAYNEQFF.

This clone appeared once. V usage is TRBV4-2 and J usage is TRBJ1-2, with no clear D. Looked up from germline, CDR1 is LGHNA and CDR2 is YNFKEQ. Trimming took 0 bases from V and 9 from J, leaving 8 bases between them. This CDR3 contains 12 residues. CDR3 amino acids: CASSQDARSYTF. DNA of the CDR3: TGTGCCAGCAGCCAAGATGCCAGAAGCTACACCTTC.

V gene TRBV5-6 combines with J gene TRBJ1-1; TRBD1 matches 9 bases. The CDR3 spans 14 residues. With 4 bases clipped from V and 4 bases from J, the junction kept 5 bases outside the gene matches. The germline V gene encodes CDR1 SGHDT and CDR2 YYEEEE. The CDR3 DNA reads TGTGCCAGCAGCCCCGGGACAGGGATCACTGAAGCTTTCTTT. Its translation: CASSPGTGITEAFF. Based on the CDR3 plus reference TRBV5-6 and TRBJ1-1, the full variable domain is DAGVTQSPTHLIKTRGQQVTLRCSPKSGHDTVSWYQQALGQGPQFIFQYYEEEERQRGNFPDRFSGHQFPNYSSELNVNALLLGDSALYLCASSPGTGITEAFFGQGTRLTVV.

The chain couples TRBV19 to TRBJ1-2; 11 bases fit TRBD1. V was clipped by 7 bases and J by 6 bases; unmatched bases: 1. Germline V gene sequence: CDR1 LNHDA, CDR2 SQIVND (reference sequence). The CDR3 is 12 amino acids. The CDR3: CASMDRGHGYTF. The CDR3, as DNA: TGTGCCAGTATGGACAGGGGGCATGGCTACACCTTC.

A few counts support this clone. The chain is built from TRBV7-9 and TRBJ2-1, with D tentatively TRBD1 (7 bases). Germline V lookup: CDR1 SEHNR, CDR2 FQNEAQ (reference sequence). Trimming shortened V by 5 bases and J by 2 bases, and 16 bases separated the two germline ends. This CDR3 comprises 16 residues. This chain's CDR3 is CASSALGRGAYNEQFF. In DNA, the CDR3 is TGTGCCAGCAGCGCCCTGGGCAGGGGGGCCTACAATGAGCAGTTCTTC.

The table lists this clone with a count of one. The chain uses TRBV11-2 and TRBJ2-5; the D gene is possibly TRBD1 (5 bases). The CDR3 loop spans 15 amino acids. CDR1 is SGHAT and CDR2 is FQNNGV in the germline V gene. With 2 bases removed from V and 3 bases from J, the gap between germline ends came to 13 bases. DNA for the CDR3: TGTGCCAGCAGCTTAATACAGGAAAGGAAAGAGACCCAGTACTTC. Amino acids: CASSLIQERKETQYF.

Ten or more counts support this clone. This sequence joins TRBV9 and TRBJ2-3; 11 nucleotides agree with TRBD2. The CDR3 covers 17 residues. The V gene end was trimmed by 4 bases and the J gene end by 2 bases; junction bases not matched to a gene: 9. Germline assignment: CDR1 SGDLS and CDR2 YYNGEE. CDR3 sequence: CASSSNPGLADTDTQYF. CDR3 DNA sequence: TGTGCCAGCAGCTCGAATCCGGGACTAGCGGACACAGATACGCAGTATTTT.

The CDR3 region is CASSQGNTGELFF. CDR3 nucleotide sequence: TGTGCCAGCAGTCAAGGAAACACCGGGGAGCTGTTTTTT. The genes are TRBV5-6 and TRBJ2-2; D is unclear. Germline CDR1 SGHDT, CDR2 YYEEEE. The CDR3 runs to 13 residues. Deletions cut 5 bases from V and 2 bases from J, with 7 bases between.

This clone was observed a few times. The J gene is TRBJ1-1, the V gene TRBV2; 8 nucleotides align to TRBD1. Germline values: CDR1 SNHLY, CDR2 FYNNEI. V was pared by 4 bases and J by 4 bases, with 8 bases of the junction left unmatched. The CDR3 has 15 amino acids. CDR3 sequence: CASSASRGLGTEAFF. The CDR3 DNA is TGTGCCAGCAGTGCTTCCAGGGGGCTTGGCACTGAAGCTTTCTTT.

This chain connects TRBV6-5 to TRBJ2-1; 8 positions agree with TRBD2. J lost 4 bases, V lost 6 bases, and 5 bases had no gene match. The CDR3 has 14 residues. The germline V gene has CDR1 MNHEY and CDR2 SVGAGI. CDR3 sequence: CASRSGTSYNEQFF. CDR3 in DNA: TGTGCCAGCAGGTCCGGGACTAGTTACAATGAGCAGTTCTTC.

This chain uses TRBV10-3 with TRBJ1-2; D unresolved. Germline V gene sequence: CDR1 ENHRY, CDR2 SYGVKD. With 4 bases removed from V and 4 bases from J, the gap between germline ends came to 4 bases. The CDR3 has 11 amino acids. Written as DNA, the CDR3 is TGTGCCATCAGTGGGGCCTATGGCTACACCTTC. This sequence encodes CAISGAYGYTF.

This chain connects TRBV29-1 to TRBJ1-4; 9 nucleotides line up with TRBD1. The V segment lost 1 base and the J segment 7 bases; nucleotides outside the gene matches: 13. Germline CDR1 and CDR2: SQVTM and ANQGSEA. The CDR3 loop spans 17 amino acids. The CDR3 loop reads CSVEGWNTGGSGEKLFF. CDR3 coding DNA: TGCAGCGTTGAAGGGTGGAATACAGGGGGCAGCGGTGAAAAACTGTTTTTT.

This clone was detected a few times. The CDR3 here is CSVEVYGAHEQYF. CDR3 in DNA: TGCAGCGTTGAAGTGTATGGGGCCCACGAGCAGTACTTC. The chain has TRBV29-1 and TRBJ2-7; D may be TRBD1 (5 bases). This CDR3 is built from 13 residues. Germline CDR1 reads SQVTM; CDR2 reads ANQGSEA. V was cut by 1 base and J by 5 bases, with 12 bases left in between.

The J gene is TRBJ2-1, the V gene TRBV14, with TRBD2 as a possible D gene (5 bases). Germline CDR1 reads SGHDN; CDR2 reads FVKESK. The CDR3 is 13 residues long. V lost 5 bases to trimming and J lost 3 bases, with 8 bases between them. CDR3 in DNA: TGTGCCAGCAGCGGTGGAGGCTACAATGAGCAGTTCTTC. Residues: CASSGGGYNEQFF.

V usage is TRBV6-5 and J usage is TRBJ2-7; 10 nucleotides align to TRBD1. This CDR3 has 15 residues. The germline gives CDR1 MNHEY, CDR2 SVGAGI. J was trimmed by 6 bases and V by 1 base; bases with no gene match: 6. CDR3 coding DNA: TGTGCCAGCAGTTACTGCCCGGGACAGGGGTGCGAGCAGTACTTC. It codes for CASSYCPGQGCEQYF.

The chain carries TRBV29-1 and TRBJ2-1, with D unresolved. Germline CDR1 and CDR2: SQVTM and ANQGSEA. The CDR3 covers 14 residues. Trimming removed 7 bases at V and 2 bases at J, with 15 bases between. Here the CDR3 DNA reads TGCAGCGGTGAGCGACGGTGGCCCTACAATGAGCAGTTCTTC. This gives the protein CSGERRWPYNEQFF.

The chain recombines TRBV2 with TRBJ1-2; D may be TRBD1 (5 bases). CDR1 SNHLY and CDR2 FYNNEI come from the germline V gene. This CDR3 comprises 13 residues. Trimming took off 10 bases at V and 5 bases at J, with 17 bases between the two ends. The CDR3 region has the DNA TGTGCCACCGAGATCGGGACGCTGTATGGCTACACCTTC. Residues: CATEIGTLYGYTF.

The CDR3 region is CASRPALAVDNEQFF. For the CDR3, the DNA is TGTGCCAGCCGGCCCGCCCTAGCGGTTGACAATGAGCAGTTCTTC. The rearrangement links TRBV6-1 to TRBJ2-1; 7 bases match TRBD2. With 8 bases clipped from V and 5 bases from J, the junction kept 12 bases outside the gene matches. The germline CDR1 and CDR2 sequences are MNHNS and SASEGT. The CDR3 runs 15 residues.